These 7 T cell receptor beta chains were all obtained from the same sample, sequenced in a study of cytomegalovirus exposure and HLA in healthy donors. PCR primers comprised 60 Vbeta and 13 Jbeta primers. Repertoires were generated with immunoSEQ multiplex PCR, while TCRdb's copy carries only in-frame clones and drops some. The sample comprises approximately 150,000 clones, roughly 80% of which are singletons, and around 4% rests with the top ten. Sequencing was carried out using PBMCs. Receptors originate from a man aged 35-49 years in good health and CMV-seronegative.

The chain links TRBV4-2 to TRBJ1-2; D remains unclear. Germline assignment: CDR1 LGHNA and CDR2 YNFKEQ. The CDR3 covers 18 residues. Trimming cost V 0 bases and J 5 bases, with 22 bases left between them. The DNA of the CDR3 is TGTGCCAGCAGCCAAGAAAATGTAAGAGAAGGGAGTTGGTATGGCTACACCTTC. Its translation is CASSQENVREGSWYGYTF.

The gene calls are TRBV2 and TRBJ2-1, with D perhaps TRBD2 (6 bases). V was cut by 6 bases and J by 7 bases, with 22 bases left in between. This CDR3 comprises 16 residues. CDR1 and CDR2 from the germline V gene are SNHLY and FYNNEI. The DNA for the CDR3 is TGTGCCAGCAGGGATCTCAATTCGCCAGGGAGGAATGAGCAGTTCTTC. Amino acids: CASRDLNSPGRNEQFF.

The chain links TRBV6-1 to TRBJ2-3, with 7 bases lining up with TRBD2. Germline V lookup: CDR1 MNHNS, CDR2 SASEGT. Germline trimming cut 6 bases from V and 2 bases from J; bases unmatched to any gene: 8. The CDR3 totals 15 residues. CDR3 bases: TGTGCCAGCAGCCGGGGGGTAGCTATCACAGATACGCAGTATTTT. Its translation: CASSRGVAITDTQYF.

This clone was found many times. The chain recombines TRBV4-2 with TRBJ2-1; 11 bases fit TRBD2. This CDR3 spans 16 amino acids. CDR1 and CDR2 from the germline V gene are LGHNA and YNFKEQ. Losses at the gene ends were 1 base for V and 8 bases for J; bases not matched to a gene: 7. This CDR3 reads CASSQVLAGGVDEQFF. The CDR3 coding sequence is TGTGCCAGCAGCCAAGTGCTAGCGGGGGGCGTAGATGAGCAGTTCTTC.

This rearrangement joins TRBV7-2 to TRBJ1-6; TRBD1 might be the D (5 bases). CDR1 is SGHTA and CDR2 is FQGNSA in the germline V gene. This CDR3 contains 14 residues. V dropped 5 bases and J dropped 6 bases, with 11 bases sitting between them. The CDR3: CASSHAGGNSPLHF. For the CDR3, the DNA is TGTGCCAGCAGCCACGCCGGGGGTAATTCACCCCTCCACTTT.

This clone was detected only a few times. This sequence joins TRBV7-2 and TRBJ1-4, with D perhaps TRBD1 (5 bases). The V end lost 7 bases, the J end lost 4 bases, and 16 bases lay between the germline ends. The CDR3 length is 15 residues. Germline V CDR1 and CDR2: SGHTA, FQGNSA. The DNA of the CDR3 is TGTGCCAGCAAGATCGGGGGGGGATATAATGAAAAACTGTTTTTT. Its translation: CASKIGGGYNEKLFF.

This clone was detected a few times. The genes are TRBV10-3 and TRBJ2-5, with TRBD2 identical over 16 bases. Germline V gene data show CDR1 as ENHRY and CDR2 as SYGVKD. There are 16 residues in the CDR3. The trim removed 3 bases at V and 5 bases at J, leaving 3 bases unmatched. The CDR3: CAISDGTSGGAETQYF. CDR3 bases: TGTGCCATCAGTGATGGGACTAGCGGGGGGGCCGAGACCCAGTACTTC.